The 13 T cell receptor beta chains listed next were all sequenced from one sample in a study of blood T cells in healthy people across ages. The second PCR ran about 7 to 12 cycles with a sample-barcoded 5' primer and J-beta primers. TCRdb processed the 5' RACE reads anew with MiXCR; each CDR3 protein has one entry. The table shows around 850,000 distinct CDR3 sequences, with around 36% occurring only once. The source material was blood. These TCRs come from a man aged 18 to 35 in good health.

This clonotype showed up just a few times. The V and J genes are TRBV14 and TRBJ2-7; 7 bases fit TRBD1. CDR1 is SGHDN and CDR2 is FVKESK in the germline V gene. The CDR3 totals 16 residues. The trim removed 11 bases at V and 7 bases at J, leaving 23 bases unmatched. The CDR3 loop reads CAVTTMTGKLHNEQYF. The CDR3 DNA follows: TGTGCCGTCACCACGATGACAGGGAAGTTACACAATGAGCAGTACTTC.

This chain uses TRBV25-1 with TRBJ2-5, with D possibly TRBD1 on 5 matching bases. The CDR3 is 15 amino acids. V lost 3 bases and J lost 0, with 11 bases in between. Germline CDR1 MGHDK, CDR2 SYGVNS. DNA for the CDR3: TGTGCCAGCAGTGACAGGACATGGTACCAAGAGACCCAGTACTTC. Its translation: CASSDRTWYQETQYF.

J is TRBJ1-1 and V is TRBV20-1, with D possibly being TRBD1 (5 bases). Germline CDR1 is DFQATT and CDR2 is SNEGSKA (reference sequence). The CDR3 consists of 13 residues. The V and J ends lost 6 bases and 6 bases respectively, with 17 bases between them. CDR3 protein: CSAPLRQFSEAFF. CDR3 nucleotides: TGCAGTGCCCCCCTAAGACAGTTTTCTGAAGCTTTCTTT.

CDR3 in DNA: TGTGCCAGCAGCTACCGGGACAGACCCTACGAGCAGTTCTTC. This translates into CASSYRDRPYEQFF. The chain joins TRBV6-6 to TRBJ2-1; TRBD1 matches 7 bases. Germline V gene data show CDR1 as MNHNY and CDR2 as SVGAGI (reference sequence). J was trimmed by 10 bases and V by 6 bases; bases with no gene match: 12. This CDR3 is built from 14 residues.

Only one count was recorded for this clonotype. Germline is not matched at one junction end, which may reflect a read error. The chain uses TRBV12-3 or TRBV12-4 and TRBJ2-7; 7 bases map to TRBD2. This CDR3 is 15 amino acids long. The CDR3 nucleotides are TGTGCCGGCAGTCGGAAGCGGGGAAGATACAATGAGCAGTACTTC. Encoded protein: CAGSRKRGRYNEQYF.

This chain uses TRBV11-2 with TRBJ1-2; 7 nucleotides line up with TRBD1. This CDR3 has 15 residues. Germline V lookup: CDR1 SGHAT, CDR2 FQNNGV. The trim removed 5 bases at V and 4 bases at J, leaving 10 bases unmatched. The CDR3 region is CASSPLTGVLYGYTF. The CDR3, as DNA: TGTGCCAGCAGCCCCCTTACAGGGGTTCTCTATGGCTACACCTTC.

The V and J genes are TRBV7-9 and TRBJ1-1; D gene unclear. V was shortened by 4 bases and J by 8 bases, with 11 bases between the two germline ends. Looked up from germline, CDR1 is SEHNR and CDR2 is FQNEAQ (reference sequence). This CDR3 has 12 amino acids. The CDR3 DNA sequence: TGTGCCAGCAGCTCTTCCTTACGGGAAGCTTTCTTT. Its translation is CASSSSLREAFF.

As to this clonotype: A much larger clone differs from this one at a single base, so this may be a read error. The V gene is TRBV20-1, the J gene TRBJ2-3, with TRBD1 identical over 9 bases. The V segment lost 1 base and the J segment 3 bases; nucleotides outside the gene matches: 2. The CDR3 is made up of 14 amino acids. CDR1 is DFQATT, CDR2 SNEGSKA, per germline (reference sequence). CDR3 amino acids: CSARAGQGTDTQYF. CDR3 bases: TGCAGTGCTAGAGCGGGACAGGGAACAGATACGCAGTATTTT.

The CDR3 nucleotides are TGTGCCAGCAGTTTCACAGGGTGGAATACGCAGTATTTT. This sequence encodes CASSFTGWNTQYF. The V and J genes are TRBV12-3 or TRBV12-4 and TRBJ2-3; maybe TRBD1 (6 bases). With 3 bases removed from V and 7 bases from J, the gap between germline ends came to 11 bases. This CDR3 comprises 13 residues.

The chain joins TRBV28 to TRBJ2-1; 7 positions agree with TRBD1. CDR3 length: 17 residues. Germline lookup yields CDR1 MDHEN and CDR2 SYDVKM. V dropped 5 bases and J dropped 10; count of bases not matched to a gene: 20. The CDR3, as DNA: TGTGCCAGCAGTGTATTTCCGGGGACAGCCACAAAAGGAGAGCAGTTCTTC. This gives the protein CASSVFPGTATKGEQFF.

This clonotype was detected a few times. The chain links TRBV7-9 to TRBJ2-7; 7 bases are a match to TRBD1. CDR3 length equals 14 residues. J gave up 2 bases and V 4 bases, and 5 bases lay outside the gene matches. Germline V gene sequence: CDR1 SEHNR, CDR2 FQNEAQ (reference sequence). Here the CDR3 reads CASSYQGDPYEQYF. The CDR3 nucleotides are TGTGCCAGCAGCTACCAGGGGGACCCCTACGAGCAGTACTTC.

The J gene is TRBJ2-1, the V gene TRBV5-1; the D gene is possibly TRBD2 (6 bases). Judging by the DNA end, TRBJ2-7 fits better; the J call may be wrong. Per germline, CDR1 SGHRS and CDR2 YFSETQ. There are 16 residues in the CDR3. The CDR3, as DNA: TGCGCCAGCAGCGGAATCGGGGGACGCAGTGGGAATGAGCAGTACTTC. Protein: CASSGIGGRSGNEQYF.

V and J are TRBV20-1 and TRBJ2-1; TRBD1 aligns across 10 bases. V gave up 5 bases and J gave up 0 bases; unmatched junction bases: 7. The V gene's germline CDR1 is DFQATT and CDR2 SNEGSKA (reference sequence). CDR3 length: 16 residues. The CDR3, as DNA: TGCAGTGCTGGGGGACAGGGGAGTACCTCCTACAATGAGCAGTTCTTC. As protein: CSAGGQGSTSYNEQFF.